This T cell receptor (beta chain) was captured by sequencing in a study of graft-versus-host responses after intestinal transplantation. Study as a whole: For two to four years after anti-thymocyte globulin induction, all recipients took tacrolimus and steroids.

The table came from immunoSEQ multiplex PCR; TCRdb's copy has only in-frame clones and leaves some out. This sample yields 15,000 to 20,000 clones, of which around nine tenths are seen a single time; about half belongs to the top ten. The CDR3 has 19 residues. The germline V gene has CDR1 KGHSH and CDR2 LQKENI. Regarding this clone: One end of the junction does not line up with germline, which may come from a read error. This specimen includes other DNA sequences encoding the same CDR3.

Sequenced here: bone marrow, sampled approximately 120 days after transplant. The clonotype comes from a human patient who received an intestinal transplant, so some T cells may come from the graft donor. This chain connects TRBV18 to TRBJ1-1, with 10 bases aligning to TRBD1. The CDR3 DNA reads as TGTGCCAGCTCACCATTGTACGGACAGGGGGGTTTCATGAACACTGAGGCTTTCTTT. Translation: CASSPLYGQGGFMNTEAFF. The whole variable domain, remainder taken from reference TRBV18 and TRBJ1-1, is NAGVMQNPRHLVRRRGQEARLRCSPMKGHSHVYWYRQLPEEGLKFMVYLQKENIIDESGMPKERFSAEFPKEGPSILRIQQVVRGDSAAYFCASSPLYGQGGFMNTEAFFGQGTRLTVV.